This TCR beta chain was recovered during a study of cytomegalovirus exposure and HLA in healthy donors. The primer mix had 60 Vbeta and 13 Jbeta primers. Sequencing used immunoSEQ multiplex PCR; TCRdb keeps in-frame clones, though not all of them. The sample yields approximately 140,000 clones, approximately 71% seen once. The germline V gene has CDR1 SNHLY and CDR2 FYNNEI. V was pared by 4 bases and J by 6 bases, with 5 bases of the junction left unmatched. CDR3 length equals 14 residues. General study results and limits: Of the V segments, some could not be distinguished, including TRBV6-2 and TRBV6-3, and were excluded.

A remark on this clone: The antigen is undetermined.

This rearrangement joins TRBV2 to TRBJ1-2; TRBD1 matches at 10 bases. The source is a woman aged 45-65 years in good health and CMV-seronegative. Material: PBMCs. In DNA form, the CDR3 reads TGTGCCAGCAGTGGACAGGGGGCTCCGGATGGCTACACCTTC. Translation: CASSGQGAPDGYTF. Supplemented by reference TRBV2 and TRBJ1-2, the full variable domain reads EPEVTQTPSHQVTQMGQEVILRCVPISNHLYFYWYRQILGQKVEFLVSFYNNEISEKSEIFDDQFSVERPDGSNFTLKIRSTKLEDSAMYFCASSGQGAPDGYTFGSGTRLTVV.